Only a few counts were recorded for the clone carrying this T cell receptor (beta chain). Its specificity is unknown. Reverse transcribing all isolated RNA meant expressed TCRB transcripts were sequenced. Measured with immunoSEQ multiplex PCR; TCRdb has only the in-frame clones, and not every one. The table includes 300,000 to 450,000 clones, 10% to 15% detected once. This CDR3 is 14 amino acids long. Germline trimming cut 6 bases from V and 2 bases from J; bases unmatched to any gene: 5. Per germline, CDR1 SNHLY and CDR2 FYNNEI. All sorted populations exceeded 95% purity. The data were obtained in a study of beta chain features in type 1 diabetes. In the study overall: Sorted cells numbering some 110 million were examined across all samples. Findings and limits, study-wide: At VDJ recombination sites, type 1 diabetes patients had fewer insertions and more deleted nucleotides. Within each of all four CD4+ subsets, Type 1 diabetes patients had TCRB CDR3s that were moderately but significantly shorter. Researchers reported that naive, central memory and Treg TCRB repertoires appeared more similar in patients than in healthy donors.

This chain links TRBV2 with TRBJ2-5; 8 positions agree with TRBD2. This clonotype was sampled from a woman under 30 with type 1 diabetes. Specimen: naive CD4+ T cells from blood. The CDR3 here is CASSDSGGQETQYF. Written as DNA, the CDR3 is TGTGCCAGCAGCGACAGCGGGGGTCAAGAGACCCAGTACTTC. The whole variable domain, remainder taken from reference TRBV2 and TRBJ2-5, is EPEVTQTPSHQVTQMGQEVILRCVPISNHLYFYWYRQILGQKVEFLVSFYNNEISEKSEIFDDQFSVERPDGSNFTLKIRSTKLEDSAMYFCASSDSGGQETQYFGPGTRLLVL.